The 5 T cell receptor beta chains listed next were all sequenced from one sample in a study of OX40 agonist ivuxolimab in advanced cancers. Sequenced by immunoSEQ multiplex PCR; TCRdb stores in-frame clones only, minus some. Among tens of thousands of clones, around nine tenths were seen once, and the ten largest hold approximately 0.97%. Specimen: CD4+ or CD8+ T cells sorted from blood, collected in a trial of the OX40 agonist ivuxolimab. The receptors were gathered from an adult with an advanced solid tumor such as melanoma, head and neck, liver or kidney cancer.

The V gene is TRBV28, the J gene TRBJ2-5; 7 positions match TRBD1. This CDR3 region has 15 residues. Germline V gene lookup returns CDR1 MDHEN and CDR2 SYDVKM. Trimming took 4 bases from V and 0 from J; bases not matched to a gene: 5. In DNA, the CDR3 is TGTGCCAGCAGTTCAGACAGGGACAACCAAGAGACCCAGTACTTC. This gives the protein CASSSDRDNQETQYF.

The chain couples TRBV5-1 to TRBJ2-3, with a weak D call TRBD2 (5 bases). Per germline, CDR1 SGHRS and CDR2 YFSETQ. The V end was cut by 0 bases, the J end by 0 bases, with 14 bases between. The CDR3 is 17 amino acids. The CDR3 is CASSLGLAGLSTDTQYF. The CDR3 nucleotides are TGCGCCAGCAGCTTGGGGTTGGCGGGCCTTAGCACAGATACGCAGTATTTT.

The chain couples TRBV7-9 to TRBJ2-7; D remains unclear. Germline V gives CDR1 SEHNR, CDR2 FQNEAQ (reference sequence). Trimming stripped 3 bases from V and 3 bases from J, with 6 bases between. CDR3 length equals 12 residues. The CDR3 DNA sequence: TGTGCCAGCAGCTTGGGTAGCTACGAGCAGTACTTC. Protein product: CASSLGSYEQYF.

The chain has TRBV5-4 and TRBJ2-1; no definite D call. The ends were cut back, 3 bases at V and 6 bases at J, with 4 bases in the middle. The CDR3 totals 11 residues. Per germline, CDR1 SGHNT and CDR2 YYREEE (reference sequence). As DNA, the CDR3 is TGTGCCAGCAGCTCTCCCAATGAGCAGTTCTTC. Translated, it gives CASSSPNEQFF. The entire variable domain, with the rest obtained from reference TRBV5-4 and TRBJ2-1, is as follows: ETGVTQSPTHLIKTRGQQVTLRCSSQSGHNTVSWYQQALGQGPQFIFQYYREEENGRGNFPPRFSGLQFPNYSSELNVNALELDDSALYLCASSSPNEQFFGPGTRLTVL.

V is TRBV5-1 and J is TRBJ2-3; D is possibly TRBD2 (6 bases). The CDR3 extends over 12 amino acids. Germline V gene sequence: CDR1 SGHRS, CDR2 YFSETQ. V dropped 0 bases and J dropped 9 bases, with 8 bases sitting between them. CDR3 loop: CASSLGGDTQYF. The CDR3 coding sequence is TGCGCCAGCAGCTTGGGGGGGGACACGCAGTATTTT.